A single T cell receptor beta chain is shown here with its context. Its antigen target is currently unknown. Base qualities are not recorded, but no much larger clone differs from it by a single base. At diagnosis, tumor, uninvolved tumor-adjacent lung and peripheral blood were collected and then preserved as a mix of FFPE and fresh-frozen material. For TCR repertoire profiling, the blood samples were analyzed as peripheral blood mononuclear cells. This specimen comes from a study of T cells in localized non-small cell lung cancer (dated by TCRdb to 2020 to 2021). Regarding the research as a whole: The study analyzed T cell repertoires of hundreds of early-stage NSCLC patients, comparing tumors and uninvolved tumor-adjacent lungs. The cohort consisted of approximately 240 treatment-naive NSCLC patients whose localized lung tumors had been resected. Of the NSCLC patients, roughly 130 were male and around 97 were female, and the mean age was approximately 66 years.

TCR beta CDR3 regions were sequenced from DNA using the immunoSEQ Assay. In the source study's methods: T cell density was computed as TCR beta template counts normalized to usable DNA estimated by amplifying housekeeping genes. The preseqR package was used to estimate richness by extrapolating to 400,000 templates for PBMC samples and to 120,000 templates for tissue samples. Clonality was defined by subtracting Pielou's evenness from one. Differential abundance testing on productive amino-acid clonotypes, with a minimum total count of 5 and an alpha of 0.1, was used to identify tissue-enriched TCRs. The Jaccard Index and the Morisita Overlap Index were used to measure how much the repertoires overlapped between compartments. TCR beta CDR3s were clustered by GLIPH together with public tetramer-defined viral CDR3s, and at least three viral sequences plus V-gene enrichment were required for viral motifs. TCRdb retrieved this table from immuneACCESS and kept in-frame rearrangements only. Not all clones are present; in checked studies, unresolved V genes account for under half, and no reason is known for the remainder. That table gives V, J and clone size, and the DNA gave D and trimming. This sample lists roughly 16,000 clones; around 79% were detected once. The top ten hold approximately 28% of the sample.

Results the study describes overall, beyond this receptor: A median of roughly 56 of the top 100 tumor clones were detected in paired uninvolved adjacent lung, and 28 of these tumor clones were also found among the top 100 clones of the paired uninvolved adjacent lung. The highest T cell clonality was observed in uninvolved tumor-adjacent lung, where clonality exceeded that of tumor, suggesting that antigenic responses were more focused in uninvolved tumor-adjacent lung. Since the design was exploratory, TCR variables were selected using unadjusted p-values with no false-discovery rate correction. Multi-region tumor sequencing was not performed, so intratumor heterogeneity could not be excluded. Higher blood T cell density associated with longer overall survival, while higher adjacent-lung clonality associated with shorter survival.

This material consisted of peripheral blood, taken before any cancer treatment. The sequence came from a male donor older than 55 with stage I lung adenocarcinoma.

CDR3 sequence: CASSGPGTGTEAFF. The DNA sequence reads TGTGCCAGCAGTGGTCCCGGGACAGGGACTGAAGCTTTCTTT. The V and J genes are TRBV25-1 and TRBJ1-1, with 9 central nucleotides matching TRBD1. CDR1 is given as MGHDK and CDR2 as SYGVNS, both from the germline V gene. From cysteine to phenylalanine, the CDR3 is 14 amino acids long. Only CDR3 DNA is held: 42 bases, read in frame from base 1. The germline V and J ends show losses of 4 bases and 5 bases respectively, and no gene match explains 5 bases of the junction.